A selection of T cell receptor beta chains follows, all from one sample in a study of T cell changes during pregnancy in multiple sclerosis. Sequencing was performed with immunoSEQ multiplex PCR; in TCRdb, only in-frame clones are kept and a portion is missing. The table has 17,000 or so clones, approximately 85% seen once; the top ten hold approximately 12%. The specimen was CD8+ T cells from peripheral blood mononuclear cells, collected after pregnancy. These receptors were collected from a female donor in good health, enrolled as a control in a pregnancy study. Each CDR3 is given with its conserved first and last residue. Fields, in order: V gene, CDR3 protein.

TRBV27,CASSPDRGGQPQHF
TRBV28,CASSQWTGSTDTQYF
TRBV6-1,CASRSGAGELFF
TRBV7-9,CASSFGGRANNEQFF
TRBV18,CASSPGTGEHYNEQFF
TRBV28,CASSLYSGEQYF
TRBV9,CASSPSGTEAFF
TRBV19,CASSTTGNTEAFF
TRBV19,CASSPGLAGAYEQFF
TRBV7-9,CASSLGGLAEETQYF
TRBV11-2,CASSSQGTDTQYF
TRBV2,CASSAISSTDTQYF
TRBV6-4,CASSDLGSGEQFF
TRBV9,CASSVAAGGNQPQHF
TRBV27,CASSLRGPGVNTEAFF
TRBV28,CASSLWESMNTEAFF
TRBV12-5,CASGPGQGANYEQYF
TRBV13,CASSLAGGPGVGQYF
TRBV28,CASTASERFYEQYF
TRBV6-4,CASSDSTSGSNEQFF